The clone carrying this T cell receptor (beta chain) occurred a few times. With 5 bases clipped from V and 4 bases from J, the junction kept 14 bases outside the gene matches. This CDR3 is built from 17 residues. CDR1 is MNHEY and CDR2 is SMNVEV in the germline V gene (reference sequence). This sample was included in a study of blood T cell repertoires in COVID-19. The data were produced by immunoSEQ multiplex PCR, yet TCRdb's version contains in-frame clones alone and is incomplete. Here the sample spans a few hundred thousand clones, more than 75% being singletons. Source material: PBMCs or T cells enriched from blood (not recorded which). The V call is TRBV27, the J call TRBJ1-1; 9 bases are a match to TRBD1. This sequence was found in a woman between 45 and 60 years old who had recovered from COVID-19. CDR3 DNA: TGTGCCAGCAGTCCTGGGGACAGGGACACCCCGGTCACTGAAGCTTTCTTT. Translated, it gives CASSPGDRDTPVTEAFF.